This T cell receptor beta chain emerged from a study of blood T cells in healthy people across ages (dated by TCRdb to the mid-2010s). For the study in its entirety: Template switching captured roughly one uniquely barcoded TCR beta cDNA molecule per two T cells in model experiments. To track age-related changes in TCR beta repertoire diversity, the study relied on deep sequencing normalized with unique cDNA molecular identifiers. Donors were grouped into four age groups: young (average roughly 17 years), middle-aged (around 39), aged (about 60) and long-lived (about 90). For two donors (one aged 18 to 30 and one aged 80 or older), the study analyzed two additional independent replicas of 1 million unique cDNA reads from the same blood draw.

The sample holds a few counts of this clonotype. What this receptor recognizes is not known. No clone much larger than this one lies a single base away; base qualities are absent. The method was 5' RACE. The data were produced on an Illumina HiSeq 2500. The second PCR ran for roughly 6 to 11 cycles and used a J-beta primer mix along with a sample-barcoded 5' primer. A template-switch 5' adaptor carrying 12 random nucleotides introduced a unique molecular identifier onto each TCR beta cDNA molecule. Each sample yielded at least 3 million CDR3-containing paired-end reads. First-strand cDNA synthesis was performed from all RNA using the Mint cDNA synthesis kit, with priming by a TRBC-specific oligonucleotide. All cDNA was treated with uracil-DNA glycosylase and then went through a first 18-cycle PCR with the universal primers M1SS and BC2_uni_R. The original pipeline was this. For normalization, 1 million high-quality reads, each with a distinct molecular identifier, were randomly selected from each sample. Reads with shared molecular identifiers were discarded instead of being binned into consensus sequences. MiTCR, with a Q25 quality threshold and the strictest error-elimination algorithm, was used for CDR3 identification, clonotype clustering and error correction. A nonparametric unseen species model using Euler transformation provided a lower-bound estimate of total TCR beta diversity. TCRdb ran its own pipeline on the public reads, namely fastp trimming at Q25 and MiXCR clone calling, and kept in-frame beta chains. Records with the same CDR3 protein are collapsed into one entry carrying the most frequent genes and DNA. The V and J calls and clone size are TCRdb's, not the authors'. The sample data list about 720,000 distinct CDR3 sequences, and 20% to 25% of these were observed just once. The leading ten clones occupy approximately 4% of the sample.

The research as a whole found: Compared with the aged group, more naive CD4+ T cells, fewer expanded clones and increased TCR diversity were shown by the long-lived group, suggesting age selection. Observed TCR beta diversity correlated strongly with the percentage of naive T cells measured by flow cytometry. Because the CMV infection status of the donors was unknown, age-related changes in expanded clonotypes may potentially have been confounded. Because profiling used bulk unsorted PBMCs, naive and antigen-experienced compartments could not be compared conclusively. As age increased, observed TCR beta diversity per million T cells dropped in a roughly linear way, and a significant reduction was already evident by age about 36. Estimates of total diversity based on one million sequenced T cells were considered lower bounds and underestimates.

The CDR3 measures 14 amino acids from cysteine to phenylalanine. Here the CDR3 DNA is all that survives: 42 bases in frame from base 1. Trimming costs V 3 bases and J 7 bases, and their ends lie 10 bases apart. CDR1 MDHEN and CDR2 SYDVKM were looked up in the germline V gene. The donors were 40 or so Caucasian individuals from Russia, aged about 6 to 95 years, who were systemically healthy. Around 10 milliliters of peripheral blood were collected from each donor into EDTA-treated Vacutainer tubes. Ficoll-Paque density-gradient centrifugation was used to isolate PBMCs, with at least 7 million per sample. Trizol reagent was used to extract total RNA from the PBMCs, yielding at least 6 micrograms per sample. The percentages of naive CD45RAhigh/CD27high T cells were determined by flow cytometry on a PBMC aliquot from every donor. A further study also used this sample, focusing on T cells of mothers and their children. Looking at the second paper: Donors were nine systemically healthy Caucasian individuals: three mothers and their six children. cDNA synthesis used all of the extracted RNA, with roughly 1.5 ug of RNA in each 15 ul reaction. In the second PCR, sample barcodes and 2-4 random nucleotides were introduced via the M1S primer. Over 9.5 million TCR beta CDR3 reads were obtained for each mother, and 3 million to 3.5 million reads were obtained for each child. TCR recombination output is similarly shaped by thymic selection in related and unrelated pairs, with a minor effect exerted by inherited differences. Normalized repertoire overlap was always slightly but never significantly higher in related than unrelated mother-child pairs. With a sensitivity of about 100 clones per million clonotypes, no persistent microchimeric T cell clones were detected. Deep NGS was used in the study to compare the TCR beta repertoires of mothers and children and to look for features that separate related mother-child pairs from unrelated individuals. On average, the children were roughly 11 +/- 4 years old, while the mothers were roughly 40 +/- 4 years old. After adapter ligation was performed with NEBNext reagents, the libraries were sequenced on an Illumina HiSeq 2000 with 100+100 nt paired-end reads. To prevent cross-contamination, the mother and child libraries were prepared a month apart and were sequenced in separate runs. Between roughly 500,000 and 2,300,000 distinct TCR beta clonotypes were identified per donor. Naive TCR beta clonotypes were estimated from low-frequency clonotypes matched to each donor's FACS-determined naive share, without sorting.

The sequenced sample consisted of blood. The rearranged segments are TRBV28 and TRBJ1-6; TRBD1 is a possible D gene, resting on 6 matching bases. The sequence was collected from a boy younger than 18 in good health. The CDR3 amino acid sequence is: CASSFRGINSPLHF. The DNA is TGTGCCAGCAGTTTCAGGGGAATCAATTCACCCCTCCACTTT.